The 5 T cell receptor beta chains presented below share a single source sample, sequenced in a study of CD8+CD57+ T cells in acquired aplastic anemia. The sequenced patients had an expansion of CD8+CD57+ cells seen by flow cytometry. Genomic DNA served as template for TCR beta VDJ and CDR3 profiling. TCRdb reprocessed the reads with MiXCR, giving one entry per CDR3 protein. The table lists about 190,000 distinct CDR3 sequences, roughly half of them singletons, with about 9.7% in the top ten. Sequenced: sorted CD4+, CD8+, or CD8+CD57+ T cells (not recorded which) from PBMCs. The source of these receptors is a human donor with aplastic anemia.

The chain combines TRBV11-2 with TRBJ2-1, with a tentative D call TRBD2 (6 bases). CDR3 length: 14 amino acids. Germline V gene sequence: CDR1 SGHAT, CDR2 FQNNGV. V gave up 1 base and J gave up 4 bases, with 8 bases separating them. The CDR3 here is CASSLGGKYNEQFF. The DNA for the CDR3 is TGTGCCAGCAGCTTAGGCGGGAAATACAATGAGCAGTTCTTC.

This clonotype was found many times. This chain connects TRBV20-1 to TRBJ2-3; 9 bases match TRBD2. The CDR3 has 17 residues. CDR1 is DFQATT, CDR2 SNEGSKA, per germline (reference sequence). V lost 6 bases, J lost 5 bases, and 18 bases stayed unmatched. The CDR3 here is CSATDAAIAGVRDTQYF. The CDR3, as DNA: TGCAGTGCCACAGACGCCGCCATAGCGGGAGTACGAGATACGCAGTATTTT.

This clonotype showed up just a few times. The chain links TRBV15 to TRBJ2-7; a possible D gene is TRBD2 (7 bases). The length of the CDR3 is 16 residues. V was cut by 10 bases and J by 2 bases, with 24 bases left in between. CDR1 is LNHNV, CDR2 YYDKDF, per germline (reference sequence). The chain's CDR3 is CASSLVGRDKTYEQYF. For the CDR3, the DNA is TGTGCCAGCAGTCTCGTTGGGAGGGACAAAACCTACGAGCAGTACTTC.

The chain recombines TRBV7-8 with TRBJ2-2; D is undetermined. The V gene's germline CDR1 is SGHVS and CDR2 FQNEAQ. Trimming cost V 0 bases and J 6 bases, with 2 bases left between them. The CDR3 has 12 amino acids. CDR3 amino acids: CASSLAPGELFF. As DNA, the CDR3 is TGTGCCAGCAGCTTAGCTCCCGGGGAGCTGTTTTTT.

This clonotype has at least ten counts. This chain connects TRBV20-1 to TRBJ1-2; 8 bases match TRBD1. In germline, CDR1 is DFQATT, CDR2 SNEGSKA (reference sequence). This CDR3 has 16 amino acids. J was trimmed by 2 bases and V by 4 bases; bases with no gene match: 12. Here the CDR3 DNA reads TGCAGTGCTACCTTAAAACCCGGGACAGGCAACTATGGCTACACCTTC. This gives the protein CSATLKPGTGNYGYTF.